Below are 7 T cell receptor beta chains sequenced from a single sample in a study of T cells after yellow fever vaccination. TCRdb passed the 5' RACE reads through MiXCR, listing each CDR3 protein once. The sample shows 150,000 or so distinct CDR3 sequences, over 7% of them seen only once. Sequenced here: CD8+ T cells sorted from PBMCs, sampled 45 days after the yellow fever booster vaccination. The receptors stem from a man younger than 30 who received the YFV17D yellow fever vaccine.

This clonotype was found many times. This chain uses TRBV5-1 with TRBJ1-1; 11 nucleotides agree with TRBD1. The trim removed 5 bases at V and 0 bases at J, leaving 6 bases unmatched. Germline-derived CDR1 and CDR2 are SGHRS and YFSETQ. This CDR3 comprises 16 residues. CDR3 sequence: CASRWTGGEVNTEAFF. CDR3 in DNA: TGCGCCAGCAGGTGGACAGGGGGCGAGGTGAACACTGAAGCTTTCTTT.

This clonotype was detected only a few times. This sequence joins TRBV4-1 and TRBJ1-1; possible D gene TRBD1, 6 bases. This CDR3 region has 13 residues. Trimming stripped 3 bases from V and 8 bases from J, with 13 bases between. Germline lookup yields CDR1 MGHRA and CDR2 YSYEKL. This chain's CDR3 is CASSQIQGTEAFF. The CDR3 nucleotides read TGCGCCAGCAGCCAGATACAGGGAACCGAAGCTTTCTTT.

The genes are TRBV6-1 and TRBJ2-1, with TRBD2 identical over 7 bases. CDR1 and CDR2 from the germline V gene are MNHNS and SASEGT. The CDR3 extends over 14 amino acids. V dropped 2 bases and J dropped 5; count of bases not matched to a gene: 3. CDR3 residues: CASSEWGGDNEQFF. The CDR3 DNA reads TGTGCCAGCAGTGAATGGGGGGGGGACAATGAGCAGTTCTTC.

In this sample, this clonotype turned up many times. This chain links TRBV9 with TRBJ1-1; tentative D call: TRBD1 (6 bases). V gave up 0 bases and J gave up 5 bases, with 14 bases separating them. There are 15 residues in the CDR3. CDR1 is SGDLS and CDR2 is YYNGEE in the germline V gene. CDR3 nucleotide sequence: TGTGCCAGCAGCGTAGAGGGGGTATCGGGTACTGAAGCTTTCTTT. Translating it yields CASSVEGVSGTEAFF.

This clonotype was seen more than once but under ten times. The gene calls are TRBV11-2 and TRBJ1-1, with a possible D match to TRBD1 (5 bases). CDR3 length: 13 amino acids. Per the germline V gene, CDR1 is SGHAT and CDR2 is FQNNGV. The V gene lost 3 bases and the J gene lost 4 bases, with 9 bases spanning the gap. The CDR3 DNA reads as TGTGCCAGCAGCTTTGCGGGGGGCACTGAAGCTTTCTTT. Amino acid sequence: CASSFAGGTEAFF.

This clonotype has more than one count but fewer than ten. The rearrangement joins TRBV7-9 to TRBJ2-2, with D hard to call. The V gene lost 5 bases and the J gene lost 1 base, with 8 bases spanning the gap. Germline lookup yields CDR1 SEHNR and CDR2 FQNEAQ (reference sequence). This CDR3 spans 14 amino acids. CDR3 region: CASSSWKNTGELFF. The CDR3 coding sequence is TGTGCCAGCAGCAGCTGGAAGAACACCGGGGAGCTGTTTTTT.

The rearrangement joins TRBV19 to TRBJ2-1; 7 bases are a match to TRBD2. The CDR3 runs 15 residues. Trimming took 3 bases from V and 7 from J; bases not matched to a gene: 9. The germline V gene encodes CDR1 LNHDA and CDR2 SQIVND (reference sequence). Here the CDR3 DNA reads TGTGCCAGTAGTATCTCGCTTGGGAGGGGAAATGAGCAGTTCTTC. Translated: CASSISLGRGNEQFF.